The 8 T cell receptor beta chains below come from one sample, sequenced in a study of blood T cell repertoires in COVID-19. Sequencing used immunoSEQ multiplex PCR; TCRdb keeps in-frame clones, though not all of them. The sample includes tens of thousands of clones, about 88% of them seen just once. Sample: peripheral blood. Receptor source: a man in his sixties with acute or convalescent COVID-19.

This chain connects TRBV12-3 or TRBV12-4 to TRBJ1-2, with D maybe TRBD1 (6 bases). Trimming left V 0 bases short and J 4 bases short, with 6 bases between. This CDR3 is 13 amino acids long. CDR3: CASSLATGYGYTF. The CDR3, as DNA: TGTGCCAGCAGTTTAGCGACAGGCTATGGCTACACCTTC.

This clone was recorded once. The chain uses TRBV18 and TRBJ2-2; 7 bases align to TRBD1. The germline V gene has CDR1 KGHSH and CDR2 LQKENI. The trim removed 1 base at V and 6 bases at J, leaving 5 bases unmatched. CDR3 size: 15 residues. This CDR3 reads CASSPRDRASGELFF. CDR3 in DNA: TGTGCCAGCTCACCACGGGACAGAGCTTCCGGGGAGCTGTTTTTT.

The chain combines TRBV28 with TRBJ1-1; 7 nucleotides agree with TRBD1. The CDR3 contains 14 residues. J was trimmed by 7 bases and V by 6 bases; bases with no gene match: 11. CDR1 and CDR2 from the germline V gene are MDHEN and SYDVKM. The CDR3 spells CASSLDRVIGEAFF. The CDR3 bases are TGTGCCAGCAGCTTAGACAGGGTAATCGGTGAAGCTTTCTTT.

The chain uses TRBV30 and TRBJ2-1; D unresolved. Between the trimmed V and J ends, which lost 5 bases and 0 bases, there was a span of 14 bases. The CDR3 runs to 15 residues. Germline CDR1 and CDR2: GTSNPN and SVGIG (reference sequence). Here the CDR3 DNA reads TGTGCCTGGGGGCTTGGGCCAAGCTCCTACAATGAGCAGTTCTTC. It encodes CAWGLGPSSYNEQFF.

The chain employs TRBV9 and TRBJ1-1; D is unclear. Looked up from germline, CDR1 is SGDLS and CDR2 is YYNGEE. The germline V and J ends were trimmed by 3 bases and 5 bases, with 11 bases remaining between them. The CDR3 is 13 amino acids. In nucleotides, the CDR3 is TGTGCCAGCAGCGACTACCGAGGGACTGAAGCTTTCTTT. Its translation is CASSDYRGTEAFF.

V is TRBV7-6 and J is TRBJ2-7, with D possibly being TRBD1 (7 bases). Trimming took off 0 bases at V and 7 bases at J, with 16 bases between the two ends. CDR1 is SGHVS and CDR2 is FNYEAQ in the germline V gene. The CDR3 covers 15 residues. The CDR3 spells CASSLAAGGIFEQYF. The DNA for the CDR3 is TGTGCCAGCAGCTTAGCAGCAGGGGGGATTTTTGAGCAGTACTTC.

This clone was recorded a few times. The chain carries TRBV7-9 and TRBJ2-7; tentatively, D is TRBD1 (5 bases). Looked up from germline, CDR1 is SEHNR and CDR2 is FQNEAQ (reference sequence). This CDR3 is built from 15 residues. The ends were cut back, 5 bases at V and 2 bases at J, with 16 bases in the middle. The CDR3 here is CASSPGWGGAYEQYF. The CDR3 DNA reads as TGTGCCAGCAGCCCAGGCTGGGGCGGCGCCTACGAGCAGTACTTC.

The rearrangement joins TRBV12-5 to TRBJ1-3; tentative D call: TRBD1 (6 bases). The CDR3 spans 14 residues. V lost 6 bases and J lost 4, with 13 bases in between. Germline CDR1 reads LGHNT; CDR2 reads FRNRAP. The CDR3 nucleotides are TGTGCTAGTGGGGCAGGGGAAGCCGGAAACACCATATATTTT. It translates to CASGAGEAGNTIYF.